This T cell receptor (beta chain) appears in the sequencing data of a study of CD8 T cells in ankylosing spondylitis. 5'-RACE, quantitative and with molecular barcodes, yielded the TCR beta libraries. A single record per CDR3 protein comes from TCRdb applying MiXCR to the 5' RACE reads. The sample includes under 250,000 distinct CDR3 sequences, 9.5% to 12% of them seen just once. Study outcomes and limitations: Previously reported in reactive arthritis synovial fluid and blood were some of the motif variants. A motif in TCR beta, a set of eight highly homologous variants, appeared characteristic of ankylosing spondylitis blood.

This clonotype was seen a few times. Its antigen is currently unknown. The V and J ends lost 11 bases and 3 bases respectively, with 10 bases between them. Germline V gene lookup returns CDR1 ENHRY and CDR2 SYGVKD. The CDR3 has 11 amino acids. This sequence joins TRBV10-3 and TRBJ1-1, with D uncertain. The sequencing sample was made of blood, either unsorted or a sorted T cell fraction (not recorded which). The receptor's source is a male donor with ankylosing spondylitis or in good health (not recorded which). The CDR3 DNA reads TGTGCCTCGAAAGCGGACACTGAAGCTTTCTTT. Protein: CASKADTEAFF.